This TCR beta chain was profiled in a study of T cells after yellow fever vaccination. The length of the CDR3 is 15 residues. Per the germline V gene, CDR1 is SQVTM and CDR2 is ANQGSEA. The V gene end was trimmed by 7 bases and the J gene end by 7 bases; junction bases not matched to a gene: 13. In TCRdb, the 5' RACE reads were re-called with MiXCR into one record per CDR3 protein. This sample has a few hundred thousand distinct CDR3 sequences, with around 4.5% found just once. This clonotype was found a few times. The specimen comprised PBMCs, sampled 15 days after the yellow fever booster vaccination. J is TRBJ1-2 and V is TRBV29-1, with 12 bases aligning to TRBD1. This receptor was identified in a man younger than 35 who received the YFV17D yellow fever vaccine. CDR3 in DNA: TGCAGCGCCCGGGACCCGGGACAGGGGGCATCTGGCTACACCTTC. This gives the protein CSARDPGQGASGYTF.